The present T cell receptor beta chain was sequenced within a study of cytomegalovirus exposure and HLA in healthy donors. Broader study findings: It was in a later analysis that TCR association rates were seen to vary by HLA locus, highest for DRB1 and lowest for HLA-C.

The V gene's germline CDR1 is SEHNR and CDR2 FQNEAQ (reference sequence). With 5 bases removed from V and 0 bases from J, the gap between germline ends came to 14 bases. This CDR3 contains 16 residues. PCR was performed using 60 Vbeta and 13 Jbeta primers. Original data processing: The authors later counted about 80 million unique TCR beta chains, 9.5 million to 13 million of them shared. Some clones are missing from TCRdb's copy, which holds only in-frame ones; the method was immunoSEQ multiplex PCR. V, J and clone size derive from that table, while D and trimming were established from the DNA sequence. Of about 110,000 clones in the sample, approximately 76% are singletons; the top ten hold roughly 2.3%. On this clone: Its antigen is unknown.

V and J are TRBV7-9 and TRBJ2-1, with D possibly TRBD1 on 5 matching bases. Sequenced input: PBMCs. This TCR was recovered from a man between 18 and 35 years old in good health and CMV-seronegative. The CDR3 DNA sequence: TGTGCCAGCAGCCCTAAGGGGATCCCCTCCTACAATGAGCAGTTCTTC. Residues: CASSPKGIPSYNEQFF.